This TCR beta chain is from a study of T cell responses to AZD1222 COVID-19 vaccine. Findings and limits, study-wide: Unmutated variant regions are reportedly targeted by nearly half of spike-specific TCRs. Two AZD1222 doses significantly raised spike-specific TCR breadth and depth over controls. Repertoires were collected only later (after the peak T cell response had occurred).

This clone was detected once. What it binds is unknown. At the DNA level, this CDR3 is encoded by other sequences in the same sample as well. CDR1 is SGHRS, CDR2 YFSETQ, per germline. V shed 3 bases, J shed 2 bases, and the junction held 1 base outside the gene matches. This CDR3 contains 16 residues. The method was immunoSEQ multiplex PCR; TCRdb's version includes in-frame clones alone and lacks a portion of them. There are 92,000 or so clones in the sample; approximately 90% occur only once, and roughly 1.7% lies in the top ten. The sample here was peripheral blood, taken on day 0 of AZD1222 vaccination. This clonotype was obtained from an adult in good health. The chain combines TRBV5-1 with TRBJ2-5, with 16 bases matching TRBD2. CDR3 DNA sequence: TGCGCCAGCAGCTCGGGACTAGCGGGGGGGCAAGAGACCCAGTACTTC. Amino acids: CASSSGLAGGQETQYF.